These 10 T cell receptor beta chains were sequenced from one sample in a study of identifying expanded T cells in peripheral blood. The method was immunoSEQ multiplex PCR; TCRdb's version includes in-frame clones alone and lacks a portion of them. This table holds approximately 120,000 clones, less than 90% found once. The sample taken for sequencing was blood. The receptors here all came from a person between 18 and 70 years old in good health.

The chain combines TRBV11-2 with TRBJ1-1; D gene uncertain. The CDR3 spans 13 residues. V gave up 0 bases and J gave up 3 bases, with 5 bases separating them. Germline V lookup: CDR1 SGHAT, CDR2 FQNNGV. The CDR3 loop is CASSLEMDTEAFF. For the CDR3, the DNA is TGTGCCAGCAGCTTAGAGATGGACACTGAAGCTTTCTTT.

This clone was seen a single time. The genes are TRBV11-3 and TRBJ1-1; no reliable D call. The CDR3 is made up of 14 amino acids. Germline V gene data show CDR1 as SGHNT and CDR2 as YENEEA. V was cut by 1 base and J by 6 bases, with 12 bases left in between. DNA for the CDR3: TGTGCCAGCAGCTTAGTGGCCGGCAGCTCTGAAGCTTTCTTT. As protein: CASSLVAGSSEAFF.

The gene calls are TRBV27 and TRBJ2-5, with TRBD2 matching over 7 bases. Trimming removed 6 bases from V and 1 base from J; junction bases left unmatched: 11. Germline loops: CDR1 MNHEY, CDR2 SMNVEV (reference sequence). This CDR3 spans 16 amino acids. The CDR3: CASRTSHLLVQETQYF. For the CDR3, the DNA is TGTGCCAGCAGGACTAGCCATCTACTAGTCCAAGAGACCCAGTACTTC.

This chain links TRBV19 with TRBJ2-2; perhaps D is TRBD1 or TRBD2 (6 bases each). This CDR3 has 13 residues. Germline assignment: CDR1 LNHDA and CDR2 SQIVND (reference sequence). Deletions cut 7 bases from V and 6 bases from J, with 12 bases between. CDR3 nucleotides: TGTGCCAGTACCTACCGGGGGCCCGGGGAGCTGTTTTTT. It is translated as CASTYRGPGELFF. Variable domain in full (rest from reference TRBV19 and TRBJ2-2): DGGITQSPKYLFRKEGQNVTLSCEQNLNHDAMYWYRQDPGQGLRLIYYSQIVNDFQKGDIAEGYSVSREKKESFPLTVTSAQKNPTAFYLCASTYRGPGELFFGEGSRLTVL.

J is TRBJ1-6 and V is TRBV4-2; D is unclear. The CDR3 consists of 16 residues. Germline loops: CDR1 LGHNA, CDR2 YNFKEQ. The V end was cut by 0 bases, the J end by 1 base, with 7 bases between. The CDR3 region has the DNA TGTGCCAGCAGCCAAGATTTGGTGTCCTATAATTCACCCCTCCACTTT. Its translation is CASSQDLVSYNSPLHF.

The chain couples TRBV11-2 to TRBJ2-1; 7 positions agree with TRBD1. The CDR3 spans 12 residues. The germline gives CDR1 SGHAT, CDR2 FQNNGV. Trimming took 4 bases from V and 15 from J; bases not matched to a gene: 9. CDR3 in amino acids: CASSSRDSYRFF. The CDR3, as DNA: TGTGCCAGCAGCTCCCGGGACAGCTACCGGTTCTTC.

This clone has a handful of counts. CDR3 in amino acids: CASSSSPGNVLTF. In nucleotides, the CDR3 is TGTGCCAGCAGCTCAAGTCCGGGAAACGTCCTGACTTTC. The rearrangement uses TRBV7-3 and TRBJ2-6, with a possible D match to TRBD2 (5 bases). The CDR3 extends over 13 amino acids. The germline gives CDR1 SGHTA, CDR2 FQGTGA. V dropped 4 bases and J dropped 10 bases, with 11 bases sitting between them.

The rearrangement joins TRBV4-2 to TRBJ1-5; a possible D gene is TRBD1 (5 bases). V lost 2 bases and J 3 bases, leaving 11 bases between the germline ends. This CDR3 has 15 residues. Germline CDR1 and CDR2: LGHNA and YNFKEQ. The CDR3, as DNA: TGTGCCAGCAGCCAAATCGGGGGAAACAATCAGCCCCAGCATTTT. It yields the protein CASSQIGGNNQPQHF.

The rearrangement joins TRBV29-1 to TRBJ2-1; 10 bases are shared with TRBD1. V trimming: 7 bases; J trimming: 2 bases; junction bases outside the gene matches: 5. Germline V gene sequence: CDR1 SQVTM, CDR2 ANQGSEA. The CDR3 consists of 14 residues. CDR3 DNA sequence: TGCAGCGCCGAGGACAGGGGGGCCTACAATGAGCAGTTCTTC. The encoded protein is CSAEDRGAYNEQFF.

The gene calls are TRBV15 and TRBJ2-3, with D possibly being TRBD1 (6 bases). The CDR3 length is 16 residues. CDR1 and CDR2 (germline): LNHNV, YYDKDF (reference sequence). The ends were cut back, 7 bases at V and 2 bases at J, with 19 bases in the middle. The CDR3 bases are TGTGCCACCAAGTCGGGAAAGTACAGGGTCACAGATACGCAGTATTTT. Encoded protein: CATKSGKYRVTDTQYF.